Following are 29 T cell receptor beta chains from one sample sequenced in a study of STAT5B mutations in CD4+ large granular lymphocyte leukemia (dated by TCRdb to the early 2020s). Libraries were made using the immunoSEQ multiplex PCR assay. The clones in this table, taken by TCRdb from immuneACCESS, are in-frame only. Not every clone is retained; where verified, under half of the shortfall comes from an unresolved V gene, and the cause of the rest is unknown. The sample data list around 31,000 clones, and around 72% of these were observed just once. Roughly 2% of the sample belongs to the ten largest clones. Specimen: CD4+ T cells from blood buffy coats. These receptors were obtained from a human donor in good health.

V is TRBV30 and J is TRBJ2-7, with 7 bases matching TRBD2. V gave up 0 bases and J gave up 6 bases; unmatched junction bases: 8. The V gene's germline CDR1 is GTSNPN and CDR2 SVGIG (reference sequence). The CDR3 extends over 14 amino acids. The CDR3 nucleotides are TGTGCCTGGAGTGTAATGAGCGGGGTTAGCGAGCAGTACTTC. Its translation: CAWSVMSGVSEQYF.

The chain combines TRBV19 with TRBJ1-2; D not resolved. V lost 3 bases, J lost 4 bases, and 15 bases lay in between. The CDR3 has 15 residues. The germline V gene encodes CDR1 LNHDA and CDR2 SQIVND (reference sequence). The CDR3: CASSIDHGGVYGYTF. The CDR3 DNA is TGTGCCAGTAGTATCGATCATGGAGGAGTCTATGGCTACACCTTC.

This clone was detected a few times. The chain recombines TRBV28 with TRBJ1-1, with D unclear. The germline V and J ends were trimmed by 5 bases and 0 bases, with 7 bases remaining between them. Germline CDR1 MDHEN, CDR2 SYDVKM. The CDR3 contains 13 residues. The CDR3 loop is CASSPRLNTEAFF. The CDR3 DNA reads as TGTGCCAGCAGTCCCCGCTTGAACACTGAAGCTTTCTTT.

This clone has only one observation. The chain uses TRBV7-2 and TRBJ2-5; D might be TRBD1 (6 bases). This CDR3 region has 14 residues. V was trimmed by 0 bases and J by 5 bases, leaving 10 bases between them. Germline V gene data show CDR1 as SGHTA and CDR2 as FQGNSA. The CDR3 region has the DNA TGTGCCAGCAGCTTAGCGAGGGGGACGGAGACCCAGTACTTC. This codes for CASSLARGTETQYF.

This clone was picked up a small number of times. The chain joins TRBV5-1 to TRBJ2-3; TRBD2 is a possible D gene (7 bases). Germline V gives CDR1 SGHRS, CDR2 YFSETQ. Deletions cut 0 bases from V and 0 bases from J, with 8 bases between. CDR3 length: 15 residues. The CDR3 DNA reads TGCGCCAGCAGCTTGGAGGGGGGGAGCACAGATACGCAGTATTTT. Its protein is CASSLEGGSTDTQYF.

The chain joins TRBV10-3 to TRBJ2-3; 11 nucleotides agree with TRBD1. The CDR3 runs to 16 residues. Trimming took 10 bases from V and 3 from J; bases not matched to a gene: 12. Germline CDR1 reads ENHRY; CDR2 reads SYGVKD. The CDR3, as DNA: TGTGCCACCACGCGGGGGGGACAGGGGGAAACAGATACGCAGTATTTT. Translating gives CATTRGGQGETDTQYF.

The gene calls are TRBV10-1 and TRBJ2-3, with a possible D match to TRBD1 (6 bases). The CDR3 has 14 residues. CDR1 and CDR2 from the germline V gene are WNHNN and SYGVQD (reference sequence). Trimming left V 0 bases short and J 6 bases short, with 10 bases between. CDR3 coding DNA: TGCGCCAGCAGTGAGTCGAACAGGGTGGATACGCAGTATTTT. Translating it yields CASSESNRVDTQYF.

CDR3 sequence (DNA): TGTGCCAGCAGCTTGGCGGGGGGTCCCCCCTACGAGCAGTACTTC. It yields the protein CASSLAGGPPYEQYF. This sequence joins TRBV5-5 and TRBJ2-7, with 7 bases matching TRBD2. Germline V gene sequence: CDR1 SGHKS, CDR2 YYEKEE (reference sequence). This CDR3 spans 15 amino acids. V dropped 0 bases and J dropped 2; count of bases not matched to a gene: 5.

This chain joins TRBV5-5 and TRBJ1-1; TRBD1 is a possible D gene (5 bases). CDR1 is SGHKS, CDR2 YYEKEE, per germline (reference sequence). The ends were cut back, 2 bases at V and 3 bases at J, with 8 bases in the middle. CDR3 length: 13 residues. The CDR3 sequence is CASSFLGDTEAFF. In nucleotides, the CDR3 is TGTGCCAGCAGCTTCCTGGGGGACACTGAAGCTTTCTTT.

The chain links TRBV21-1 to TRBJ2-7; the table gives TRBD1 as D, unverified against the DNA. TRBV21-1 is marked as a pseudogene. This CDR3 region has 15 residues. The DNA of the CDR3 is TGTGCCAGCAGCAAAGCACCACCCAGGGGATACGAGCAGTACTTC. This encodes CASSKAPPRGYEQYF.

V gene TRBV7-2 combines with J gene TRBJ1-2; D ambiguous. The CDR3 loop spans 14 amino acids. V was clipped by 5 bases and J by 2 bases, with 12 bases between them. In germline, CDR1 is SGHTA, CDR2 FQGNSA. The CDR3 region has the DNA TGTGCCAGCAGCCTCCCTCTCCCCAACTATGGCTACACCTTC. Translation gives CASSLPLPNYGYTF.

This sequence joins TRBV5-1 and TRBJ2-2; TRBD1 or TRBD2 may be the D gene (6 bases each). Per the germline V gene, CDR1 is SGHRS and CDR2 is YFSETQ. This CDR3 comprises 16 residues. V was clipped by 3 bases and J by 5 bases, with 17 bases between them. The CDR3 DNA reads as TGCGCCAGCAGCTCCGAAGGGGGGATGGCGACCGGGGAGCTGTTTTTT. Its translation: CASSSEGGMATGELFF.

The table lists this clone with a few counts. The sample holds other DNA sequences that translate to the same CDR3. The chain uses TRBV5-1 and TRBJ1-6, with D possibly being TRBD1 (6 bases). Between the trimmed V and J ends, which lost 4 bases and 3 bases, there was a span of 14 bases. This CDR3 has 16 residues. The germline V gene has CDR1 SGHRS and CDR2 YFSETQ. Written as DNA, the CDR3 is TGCGCCAGCAGCCCACAGGGTCAGGGCTATAATTCACCCCTCCACTTT. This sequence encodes CASSPQGQGYNSPLHF. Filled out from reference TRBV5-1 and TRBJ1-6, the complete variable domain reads KAGVTQTPRYLIKTRGQQVTLSCSPISGHRSVSWYQQTPGQGLQFLFEYFSETQRNKGNFPGRFSGRQFSNSRSEMNVSTLELGDSALYLCASSPQGQGYNSPLHFGNGTRLTVT.

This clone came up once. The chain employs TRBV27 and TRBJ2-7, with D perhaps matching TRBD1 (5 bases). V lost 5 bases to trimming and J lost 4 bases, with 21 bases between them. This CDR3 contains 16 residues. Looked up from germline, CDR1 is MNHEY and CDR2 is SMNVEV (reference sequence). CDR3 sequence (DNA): TGTGCCAGCAGTCCCGCGCGAAGGGGCCCGGCTTACGAGCAGTACTTC. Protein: CASSPARRGPAYEQYF.

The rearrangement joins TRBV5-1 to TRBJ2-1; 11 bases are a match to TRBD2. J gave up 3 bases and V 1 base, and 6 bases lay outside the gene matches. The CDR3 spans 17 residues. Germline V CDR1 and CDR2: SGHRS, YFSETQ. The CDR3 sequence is CASSLLASGGHYNEQFF. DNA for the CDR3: TGCGCCAGCAGCTTGTTGGCTAGCGGGGGGCACTACAATGAGCAGTTCTTC.

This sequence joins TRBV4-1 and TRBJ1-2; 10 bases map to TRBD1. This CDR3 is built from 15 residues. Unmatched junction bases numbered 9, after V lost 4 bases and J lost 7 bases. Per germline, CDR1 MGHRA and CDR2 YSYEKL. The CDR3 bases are TGCGCCAGCAGCCCTGGGGACAGGGGATTCTCTGGCTACACCTTC. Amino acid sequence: CASSPGDRGFSGYTF.

DNA of the CDR3: TGTGCCAGCAGCTTAGCTAGCGGGGGGGCAGATACGCAGTATTTT. Translation: CASSLASGGADTQYF. This sequence joins TRBV7-2 and TRBJ2-3, with TRBD2 identical over 11 bases. This CDR3 comprises 15 residues. Trimming removed 0 bases from V and 4 bases from J; junction bases left unmatched: 0. Germline-derived CDR1 and CDR2 are SGHTA and FQGNSA.

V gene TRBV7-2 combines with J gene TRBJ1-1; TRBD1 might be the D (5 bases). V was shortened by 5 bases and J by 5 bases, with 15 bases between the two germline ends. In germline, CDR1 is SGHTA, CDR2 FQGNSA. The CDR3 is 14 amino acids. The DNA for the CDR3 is TGTGCCAGCAGCCTACAGGTGGCAAGGACTGAAGCTTTCTTT. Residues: CASSLQVARTEAFF.

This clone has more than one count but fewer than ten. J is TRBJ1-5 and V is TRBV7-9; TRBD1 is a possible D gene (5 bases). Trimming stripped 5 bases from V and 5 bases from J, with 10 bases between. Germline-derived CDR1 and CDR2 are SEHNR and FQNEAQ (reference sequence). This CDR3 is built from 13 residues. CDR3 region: CASSPAGYQPQHF. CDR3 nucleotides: TGTGCCAGCAGCCCCGCAGGGTATCAGCCCCAGCATTTT.

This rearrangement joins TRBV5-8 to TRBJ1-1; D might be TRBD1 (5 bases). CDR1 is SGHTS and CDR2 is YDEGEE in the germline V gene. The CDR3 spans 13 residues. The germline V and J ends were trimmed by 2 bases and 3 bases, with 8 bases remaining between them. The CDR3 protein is CASSFGGDTEAFF. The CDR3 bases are TGTGCCAGCAGCTTCGGGGGTGACACTGAAGCTTTCTTT.

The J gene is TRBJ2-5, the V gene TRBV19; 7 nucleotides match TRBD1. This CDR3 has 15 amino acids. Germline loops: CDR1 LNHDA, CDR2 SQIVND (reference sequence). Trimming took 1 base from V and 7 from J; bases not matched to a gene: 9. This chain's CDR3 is CASSIGGTVYRTQYF. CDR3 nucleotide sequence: TGTGCCAGTAGTATAGGGGGGACAGTCTATAGGACCCAGTACTTC.

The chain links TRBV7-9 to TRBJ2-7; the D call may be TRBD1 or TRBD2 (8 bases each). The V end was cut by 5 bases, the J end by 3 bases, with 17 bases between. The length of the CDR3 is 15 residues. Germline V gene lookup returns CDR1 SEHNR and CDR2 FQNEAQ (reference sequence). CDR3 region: CASSPRGGQDYEQYF. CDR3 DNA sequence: TGTGCCAGCAGCCCCCGGGGGGGACAGGACTACGAGCAGTACTTC.

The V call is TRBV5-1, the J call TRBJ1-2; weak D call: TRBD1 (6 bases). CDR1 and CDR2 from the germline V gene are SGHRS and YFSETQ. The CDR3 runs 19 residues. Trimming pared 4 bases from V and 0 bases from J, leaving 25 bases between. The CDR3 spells CASSPPPRQAGSANYGYTF. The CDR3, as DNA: TGCGCCAGCAGCCCACCCCCTAGACAGGCTGGCTCAGCTAACTATGGCTACACCTTC.

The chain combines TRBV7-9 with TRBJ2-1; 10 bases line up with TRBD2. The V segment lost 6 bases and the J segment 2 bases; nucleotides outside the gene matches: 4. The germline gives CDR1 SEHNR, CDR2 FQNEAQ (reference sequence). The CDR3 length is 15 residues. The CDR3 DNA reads TGTGCCAGCAGACCGCTAGCGGGGGCCTACAATGAGCAGTTCTTC. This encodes CASRPLAGAYNEQFF.

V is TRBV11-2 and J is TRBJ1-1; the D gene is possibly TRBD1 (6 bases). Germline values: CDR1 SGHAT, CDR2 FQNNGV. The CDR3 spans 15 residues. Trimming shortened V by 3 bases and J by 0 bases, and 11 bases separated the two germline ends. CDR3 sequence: CASSFTTGVNTEAFF. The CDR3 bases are TGTGCCAGCAGCTTCACGACAGGAGTGAACACTGAAGCTTTCTTT.

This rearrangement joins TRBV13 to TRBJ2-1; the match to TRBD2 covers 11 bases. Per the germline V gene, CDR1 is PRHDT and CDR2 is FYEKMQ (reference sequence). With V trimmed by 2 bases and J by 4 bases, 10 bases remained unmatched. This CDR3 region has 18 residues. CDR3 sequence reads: CASSLRPQLAGEYNEQFF. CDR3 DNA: TGTGCCAGCAGCTTAAGGCCCCAACTAGCGGGGGAGTACAATGAGCAGTTCTTC.

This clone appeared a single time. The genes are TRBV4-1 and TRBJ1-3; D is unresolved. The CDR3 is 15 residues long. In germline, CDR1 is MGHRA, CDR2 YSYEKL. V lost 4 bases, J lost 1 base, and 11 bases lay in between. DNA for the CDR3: TGCGCCAGCAGCCCCCTCGGGCTTTCTGGAAACACCATATATTTT. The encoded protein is CASSPLGLSGNTIYF.

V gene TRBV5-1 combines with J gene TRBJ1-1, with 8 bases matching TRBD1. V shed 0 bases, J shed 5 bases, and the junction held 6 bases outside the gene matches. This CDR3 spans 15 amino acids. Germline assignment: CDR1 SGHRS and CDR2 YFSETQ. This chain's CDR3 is CASSLGTGTFTEAFF. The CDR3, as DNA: TGCGCCAGCAGCTTGGGGACAGGGACATTTACTGAAGCTTTCTTT.

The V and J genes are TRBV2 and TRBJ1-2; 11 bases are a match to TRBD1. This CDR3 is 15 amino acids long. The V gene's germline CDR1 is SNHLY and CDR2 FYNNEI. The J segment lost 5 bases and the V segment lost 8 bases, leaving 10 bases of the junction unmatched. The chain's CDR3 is CASRLGQGADYGYTF. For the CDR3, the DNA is TGTGCCAGCCGACTCGGACAGGGGGCGGATTATGGCTACACCTTC.